The 8 T cell receptor beta chains below were found in one sample sequenced in a study of cytomegalovirus exposure and HLA in healthy donors. The PCR made use of 60 Vbeta and 13 Jbeta primers. Assay used: immunoSEQ multiplex PCR; TCRdb lists only in-frame clones, some missing. The top ten clones hold about 3% of a sample with about 110,000 clones, over 60% of them seen once. Sequencing used PBMCs. These receptors all come from a woman aged 18-29 years in good health and CMV-seropositive.

The V gene is TRBV7-2, the J gene TRBJ1-2, with D possibly matching TRBD1 (6 bases). The ends were cut back, 6 bases at V and 12 bases at J, with 26 bases in the middle. Germline V lookup: CDR1 SGHTA, CDR2 FQGNSA. The CDR3 consists of 15 residues. This chain's CDR3 is CASRSGGPRSGGDTF. The CDR3 DNA reads as TGTGCCAGCAGATCCGGGGGGCCGCGCTCTGGTGGTGACACCTTC.

This sequence joins TRBV6-1 and TRBJ1-3; weak D call: TRBD1 (5 bases). This CDR3 is 17 amino acids long. Germline CDR1 MNHNS, CDR2 SASEGT. Trimming took 2 bases from V and 0 from J, leaving 14 bases between them. The CDR3 region is CASSELRVLSSGNTIYF. In DNA form, the CDR3 reads TGTGCCAGCAGTGAACTCAGGGTCTTGAGCTCTGGAAACACCATATATTTT.

The chain combines TRBV6-5 with TRBJ2-5; 8 bases align to TRBD2. Germline V lookup: CDR1 MNHEY, CDR2 SVGAGI. The CDR3 sequence is 15 residues long. Trimming at V came to 5 bases and at J to 2 bases, leaving 7 bases not matched to a gene. The CDR3 nucleotides are TGTGCCAGCAGTCGGGGAGTAGCGGGGCAAGAGACCCAGTACTTC. Translation: CASSRGVAGQETQYF.

The CDR3 nucleotides read TGTGCCAGCAGTACAGGGTCCTCTCAGCCCCAGCATTTT. As protein: CASSTGSSQPQHF. This chain connects TRBV28 to TRBJ1-5, with TRBD1 as a possible D gene (6 bases). This CDR3 has 13 residues. V was clipped by 5 bases and J by 6 bases, with 11 bases between them. The germline gives CDR1 MDHEN, CDR2 SYDVKM.

The chain carries TRBV9 and TRBJ2-2; 8 bases are a match to TRBD2. V dropped 3 bases and J dropped 6; count of bases not matched to a gene: 13. This CDR3 has 17 residues. CDR1 and CDR2 (germline): SGDLS, YYNGEE. CDR3 sequence (DNA): TGTGCCAGCAGCGCCCCCGAGGCTAGCGGGTCGCCCGGGGAGCTGTTTTTT. Translating gives CASSAPEASGSPGELFF.

This clone occurred a few times. The rearrangement joins TRBV7-9 to TRBJ2-3; D is perhaps TRBD1 (6 bases). The CDR3 has 15 residues. Germline V gives CDR1 SEHNR, CDR2 FQNEAQ (reference sequence). V gave up 1 base and J gave up 1 base, with 9 bases separating them. The DNA for the CDR3 is TGTGCCAGCAGCTTAGACAGGGAGCGCACAGATACGCAGTATTTT. Its protein is CASSLDRERTDTQYF.

The chain couples TRBV5-1 to TRBJ1-1, with 7 positions matching TRBD1. Per the germline V gene, CDR1 is SGHRS and CDR2 is YFSETQ. The CDR3 has 15 residues. V was clipped by 2 bases and J by 2 bases; unmatched bases: 6. The CDR3 bases are TGCGCCAGCAGCTTCCACAGGGGCGTTAACACTGAAGCTTTCTTT. Its protein product is CASSFHRGVNTEAFF.

This clone was detected only a few times. This sequence joins TRBV2 and TRBJ2-5; D is perhaps TRBD2 (5 bases). V was pared by 2 bases and J by 1 base, with 8 bases between. The CDR3 is made up of 14 amino acids. Germline lookup yields CDR1 SNHLY and CDR2 FYNNEI. CDR3 sequence reads: CASSERGFQETQYF. The DNA for the CDR3 is TGTGCCAGCAGTGAAAGAGGGTTCCAAGAGACCCAGTACTTC.